The TCR beta chain under discussion was sequenced for a study of OX40 agonist ivuxolimab in advanced cancers. Overall study: Three dose-escalation patients had partial responses: one with hepatocellular carcinoma and two with cutaneous melanoma. The study, taken as a whole, reports: Those patients achieving a partial response at 0.1-3.0 mg/kg showed among the lowest clonal expansion.

Germline CDR1 reads SGHRS; CDR2 reads YFSETQ. This CDR3 is 14 amino acids long. Trimming cost V 4 bases and J 6 bases; bases outside gene matches: 8. TCRdb keeps only in-frame clones here, not all; method: immunoSEQ multiplex PCR. The sample includes approximately 46,000 clones, around 77% of them seen just once. The sample holds a few counts of this clone. The antigen is not known. This specimen was CD4+ or CD8+ T cells sorted from blood, taken in a trial of the OX40 agonist ivuxolimab. V is TRBV5-1 and J is TRBJ2-3; 7 positions match TRBD1. This TCR was recovered from an adult with an advanced solid tumor such as melanoma, head and neck, liver or kidney cancer. Written as DNA, the CDR3 is TGCGCCAGCAGCCGTAGGACAGGCGCGGATACGCAGTATTTT. Residues: CASSRRTGADTQYF.